The sequence of this T cell receptor (beta chain) was determined in a study of lymphopenia after photon versus proton radiotherapy. General observations from the study: Better survival with proton therapy was suggested as possible, not demonstrated. Relative stability marked proton patients; photon patients lost diversity and naive cells.

TCRdb's copy holds only in-frame clones and misses some; the assay was immunoSEQ multiplex PCR. The profile shows more than 45,000 clones, about 81% of them singletons. As concerns this clone: Antigen specificity is unknown.

V was pared by 2 bases and J by 8 bases, with 2 bases of the junction left unmatched. Per germline, CDR1 MDHEN and CDR2 SYDVKM. The length of the CDR3 is 13 residues. This sequence originates from a man aged 60-69 years with pancreatic cancer. The input for sequencing was peripheral blood, taken from a patient treated with proton-based radiotherapy. The V and J genes are TRBV28 and TRBJ1-4; 7 positions match TRBD1. The CDR3 spells CASSLDRVEKLFF. CDR3 coding DNA: TGTGCCAGCAGTTTAGACAGGGTGGAAAAACTGTTTTTT.